Listed below are T cell receptor beta chains from one sample, sequenced in a study of radiotherapy plus CTLA-4 blockade in lung cancer. TCRdb's copy holds only in-frame clones and misses some; the assay was immunoSEQ multiplex PCR. Altogether approximately 38,000 clones are present, approximately 86% being singletons, with the ten largest covering around a fifth. Specimen: peripheral blood, collected from a patient treated with radiotherapy plus ipilimumab. These receptors came from a human donor with non-small cell lung cancer whose response to radiotherapy plus ipilimumab could not be evaluated. Each CDR3 is given with its conserved first and last residue. The D gene is left open where the match is weak. Some rows mark clone size as missing; the rest say once, few, many or name a class of expanded clone.

>NA|TRBV19|NA|TRBJ1-1
TGTGCCAGTATGCGGGCCACGAACACTGAAGCTTTCTTT
CASMRATNTEAFF
>NA|TRBV9|TRBD1|TRBJ1-3
TGTGCCAGCAGCGTAACCGGGACAGGGGCCCGGGTGGGAGGAAACACCATATATTTT
CASSVTGTGARVGGNTIYF
>NA|TRBV2|TRBD1|TRBJ1-4
TGTGCCAGCAGTCGGGACAGGGGGAATGAAAAACTGTTTTTT
CASSRDRGNEKLFF
>NA|TRBV27|TRBD1|TRBJ2-4
TGTGCCAGCATTGACGAAGGCACAGGGGAAGGGATTCAGTACTTC
CASIDEGTGEGIQYF
>NA|TRBV13|NA|TRBJ2-1
TGTGCCAGCAGCTTAGGGAACCGCCGGGGCAATGAGCAGTTCTTC
CASSLGNRRGNEQFF
>NA|TRBV7-8|NA|TRBJ1-1
TGTGCCAGCAGCTTAGAAGGGGGCACTGAAGCTTTCTTT
CASSLEGGTEAFF
>NA|TRBV5-8|TRBD2|TRBJ2-1
TGTGCCAGCAGCTTGCCTAGCGGGAGGAGGGGGTTCTTC
CASSLPSGRRGFF
>NA|TRBV18|NA|TRBJ1-1
TGTGCCAGCTCCCCGACGGGGTACACTGAAGCTTTCTTT
CASSPTGYTEAFF
>once|TRBV15|TRBD2|TRBJ2-7
TGTGCCACGGCCGCCCAACTAGCGGGAGAGGTCGAGCAGTACTTC
CATAAQLAGEVEQYF
>NA|TRBV10-1|NA|TRBJ2-1
TGCGCCAGCAGTTTTTTGGTTGGCCCCTACAATGAGCAGTTCTTC
CASSFLVGPYNEQFF
>once|TRBV19|NA|TRBJ2-1
TGTGCCAGTAGTATAGGCCGTTTGGAGGAGCAGTTCTTC
CASSIGRLEEQFF
>NA|TRBV14|TRBD2|TRBJ2-1
TGTGCCAGCAGCCCGGGACTAGCGGGAGTGGTGGGCTACAATGAGCAGTTCTTC
CASSPGLAGVVGYNEQFF
>NA|TRBV5-1|NA|TRBJ1-4
TGCGCCAGCAGCTTACAGGGTCAACTGTTTTTT
CASSLQGQLFF
>NA|TRBV7-2|NA|TRBJ2-7
TGTGCCAGCAGCTTAGGTCCAGCGGGCTACGAGCAGTACTTC
CASSLGPAGYEQYF
>NA|TRBV4-1|NA|TRBJ2-1
TGCGCCAGCAGCTACAGGAGGGGAGATGAGCAGTTCTTC
CASSYRRGDEQFF
>NA|TRBV4-2|TRBD1|TRBJ1-2
TGTGCCAGCAGCCAAGTGGGACAGGCGCCCCTTGAGGGCTACACCTTC
CASSQVGQAPLEGYTF
>NA|TRBV5-1|TRBD1|TRBJ2-1
TGCGCCAGCAGGGCCGGGACAGGGCCCTACAATGAGCAGTTCTTC
CASRAGTGPYNEQFF
>NA|TRBV10-2|TRBD2|TRBJ2-3
TGCGCCAGCAGCTTCGGGACTAGCGGCACAGATACGCAGTATTTT
CASSFGTSGTDTQYF
>NA|TRBV15|NA|TRBJ2-3
TGTGCCACCATCCCGAGGGGGACAGATACGCAGTATTTT
CATIPRGTDTQYF
>NA|TRBV6-1|NA|TRBJ2-3
TGTGCCAGCAGAGACCTAGGTACACTAGATACGCAGTATTTT
CASRDLGTLDTQYF
>once|TRBV7-2|TRBD1|TRBJ2-5
TGTGCCAGCAGCTTAGGGGTCAGGGGGGAGACCCAGTACTTC
CASSLGVRGETQYF
>few|TRBV7-2|NA|TRBJ2-2
TGTGCCAGCAGCTCCTATAGCACCGGGGAGCTGTTTTTT
CASSSYSTGELFF
>NA|TRBV28|NA|TRBJ1-1
TGTGCCAGCAGTCCCGATCGTCCGGGAGCCTCTGAAGCTTTCTTT
CASSPDRPGASEAFF
>NA|TRBV7-9|TRBD1|TRBJ1-6
TGTGCCACATCCGGGACAGGGAATTCACCCCTCCACTTT
CATSGTGNSPLHF
>NA|TRBV28|TRBD1|TRBJ1-5
TGTGCCAGCAGTGAACACAGGGGAGGCTATCAGCCCCAGCATTTT
CASSEHRGGYQPQHF
>NA|TRBV28|NA|TRBJ2-5
TGTGCCAGCAGTTTGGGACGGACAGAAGAGACCCAGTACTTC
CASSLGRTEETQYF
>NA|TRBV27|NA|TRBJ1-2
TGTGCCAGCAGTTTATCACCAGGGCTGGACTATGGCTACACCTTC
CASSLSPGLDYGYTF
>NA|TRBV4-2|TRBD1|TRBJ1-1
TGTGCCAGCAGCGCCCAACAGGGGGATAACACTGAAGCTTTCTTT
CASSAQQGDNTEAFF
>NA|TRBV5-1|TRBD2|TRBJ2-1
TGCGCCAGCAGCTTGGAGGCGGGAAGAGCGGGAGGCGGGAATGAGCAGTTCTTC
CASSLEAGRAGGGNEQFF
>NA|TRBV28|NA|TRBJ1-5
TGTGCCAGCAGTTTATCGACATCCGATCAGCCCCAGCATTTT
CASSLSTSDQPQHF
>once|TRBV18|NA|TRBJ2-5
TGTGCCAGCTCACTCTCGGGACACCTCCAAGAGACCCAGTACTTC
CASSLSGHLQETQYF
>few|TRBV2|TRBD2|TRBJ2-1
TGTGCCAATGCCACTAGCGGGGGGAGTGAGCAGTTCTTC
CANATSGGSEQFF
>NA|TRBV2|TRBD2|TRBJ2-3
TGTGCCAGCAGTTCTCTAGCGGGGAACACAGATACGCAGTATTTT
CASSSLAGNTDTQYF
>NA|TRBV19|NA|TRBJ2-4
TGTGCCAGTAGTCAGGCCTCCATGAATGGGAGAGCCAAAAACATTCAGTACTTC
CASSQASMNGRAKNIQYF
>NA|TRBV6-5|NA|TRBJ2-1
TGTGCCAGCAGTTACTCGATGTACCGGGGGAATGAGCAGTTCTTC
CASSYSMYRGNEQFF
>NA|TRBV19|TRBD2|TRBJ2-2
TGTGCCAGTGTAAGGACTAGCGGTACCGGGGAGCTGTTTTTT
CASVRTSGTGELFF